What follows is one T cell receptor (beta chain) and its context. Its target is unknown. The data stem from a study of blood T cells in healthy people across ages. Primed by a sample-barcoded 5' primer and a J-beta primer mix, a second PCR proceeded for 7 to 11 cycles. Each of the samples gave a minimum of 3 million paired-end reads that contained CDR3. TCRdb itself ran the 5' RACE reads through MiXCR, one entry per CDR3 protein. The data hold over 1.5 million distinct CDR3 sequences, with just under 50% observed a single time. Findings of the study overall: Long-lived donors carried more naive CD4+ cells and greater diversity than aged donors.

Healthy Russian Caucasian donors spanned ages roughly 6 to 100 years. Each individual donor underwent a draw of about 9.9 milliliters of peripheral blood. This receptor was obtained from a woman in her forties in good health. Sequences were obtained from blood.

The CDR3 DNA reads as TGCAGTGCTAGAAGGGGGCTGGAGTCTGAAGCTTTCTTT. It encodes CSARRGLESEAFF. This chain joins TRBV20-1 and TRBJ1-1, with 7 bases matching TRBD1. The CDR3 runs 13 residues. V lost 2 bases, J lost 6 bases, and 6 bases stayed unmatched. CDR1 and CDR2 from the germline V gene are DFQATT and SNEGSKA (reference sequence).